These 27 T cell receptor beta chains came from one sample sequenced in a study of blood T cell repertoires in COVID-19. The table came from immunoSEQ multiplex PCR; TCRdb's copy has only in-frame clones and leaves some out. Of 300,000 to 350,000 clones in the sample, over 90% were seen once. Sequencing was carried out using PBMCs or T cells enriched from blood (not recorded which). The receptors were gathered from a woman in her 30s who had been exposed to COVID-19.

V gene TRBV7-9 combines with J gene TRBJ1-3; TRBD1 aligns across 7 bases. V was pared by 5 bases and J by 4 bases, with 8 bases of the junction left unmatched. Germline V gives CDR1 SEHNR, CDR2 FQNEAQ (reference sequence). The CDR3 length is 15 residues. CDR3 amino acids: CASSGRGRRGNTIYF. The DNA for the CDR3 is TGTGCCAGCAGCGGAAGGGGGCGGCGAGGAAACACCATATATTTT.

This chain links TRBV6-5 with TRBJ1-1; 7 bases fit TRBD1. The CDR3 totals 15 residues. Losses at the gene ends were 6 bases for V and 6 bases for J; bases not matched to a gene: 13. Germline loops: CDR1 MNHEY, CDR2 SVGAGI. The CDR3 sequence: CASRPLLRDSAEAFF. The CDR3 DNA reads TGTGCCAGCAGACCCCTCCTGAGGGACAGCGCTGAAGCTTTCTTT.

The J gene is TRBJ1-2, the V gene TRBV7-8; D possibly corresponds to TRBD1 (5 bases). V lost 5 bases, J lost 3 bases, and 10 bases lay in between. There are 13 residues in the CDR3. The germline V gene encodes CDR1 SGHVS and CDR2 FQNEAQ. Written as DNA, the CDR3 is TGTGCCAGCAGCCGGACAACAGACTATGGCTACACCTTC. This translates into CASSRTTDYGYTF. The full variable domain, completed using reference TRBV7-8 and TRBJ1-2, is GAGVSQSPRYKVAKRGQDVALRCDPISGHVSLFWYQQALGQGPEFLTYFQNEAQLDKSGLPSDRFFAERPEGSVSTLKIQRTQQEDSAVYLCASSRTTDYGYTFGSGTRLTVV.

This chain uses TRBV10-3 with TRBJ1-1; tentative D call: TRBD1 (6 bases). V was trimmed by 6 bases and J by 4 bases, leaving 12 bases between them. CDR1 is ENHRY and CDR2 is SYGVKD in the germline V gene. This CDR3 contains 13 residues. CDR3 DNA: TGTGCCATCAGCCGCACAGGGCCCACTGAAGCTTTCTTT. Encoded protein: CAISRTGPTEAFF.

This sequence joins TRBV6-5 and TRBJ2-7, with D perhaps TRBD2 (6 bases). This CDR3 region has 13 residues. Trimming took 7 bases from V and 5 from J, leaving 15 bases between them. Germline CDR1 is MNHEY and CDR2 is SVGAGI. The CDR3 protein is CASKPTGRDEQYF. DNA of the CDR3: TGTGCCAGCAAACCCACCGGGAGAGACGAGCAGTACTTC.

The rearrangement uses TRBV6-5 and TRBJ1-1; D is uncertain. This CDR3 has 15 amino acids. The germline gives CDR1 MNHEY, CDR2 SVGAGI. The V and J ends lost 7 bases and 1 base respectively, with 16 bases between them. The CDR3 DNA reads as TGTGCCAGCAAGACCGGGGTTTCGGGGAACACTGAAGCTTTCTTT. This sequence encodes CASKTGVSGNTEAFF.

The genes are TRBV27 and TRBJ1-2, with TRBD1 matching over 10 bases. The germline V gene encodes CDR1 MNHEY and CDR2 SMNVEV (reference sequence). The CDR3 runs 15 residues. J lost 4 bases, V lost 4 bases, and 6 bases had no gene match. CDR3 sequence: CASSWDRGPIYGYTF. Here the CDR3 DNA reads TGTGCCAGCAGTTGGGACAGGGGACCGATCTATGGCTACACCTTC.

Regarding this clone: This same CDR3 is encoded by further DNA sequences in the sample. The gene calls are TRBV7-2 and TRBJ1-3; D is perhaps TRBD1 (6 bases). The CDR3 is 15 residues long. Germline-derived CDR1 and CDR2 are SGHTA and FQGNSA. Between the trimmed V and J ends, which lost 0 bases and 4 bases, there was a span of 10 bases. The DNA of the CDR3 is TGTGCCAGCAGCTTAGCCCGAGGACAGGGAAACACCATATATTTT. This translates into CASSLARGQGNTIYF. The variable domain in full, with the rest retrieved from reference TRBV7-2 and TRBJ1-3, is GAGVSQSPSNKVTEKGKDVELRCDPISGHTALYWYRQSLGQGLEFLIYFQGNSAPDKSGLPSDRFSAERTGGSVSTLTIQRTQQEDSAVYLCASSLARGQGNTIYFGEGSWLTVV.

The V gene is TRBV6-5, the J gene TRBJ1-1, with D possibly matching TRBD1 (6 bases). The CDR3 consists of 15 residues. Per germline, CDR1 MNHEY and CDR2 SVGAGI. The V end was cut by 4 bases, the J end by 6 bases, with 18 bases between. The CDR3 loop reads CASSFPHPGTPEAFF. The CDR3 DNA is TGTGCCAGCAGTTTCCCCCATCCCGGGACACCTGAAGCTTTCTTT.

The V call is TRBV4-2, the J call TRBJ1-5; a weak D match, TRBD1 (5 bases). This CDR3 region has 17 residues. Between the trimmed V and J ends, which lost 3 bases and 2 bases, there was a span of 17 bases. CDR1 LGHNA and CDR2 YNFKEQ come from the germline V gene. Here the CDR3 reads CASSQAGGGSGNQPQHF. CDR3 DNA sequence: TGTGCCAGCAGCCAGGCCGGCGGGGGTTCGGGCAATCAGCCCCAGCATTTT.

This clone was seen at least ten times. Additional DNA sequences in this sample encode the identical CDR3. The chain has TRBV4-1 and TRBJ1-2; D is possibly TRBD1 (5 bases). CDR1 MGHRA and CDR2 YSYEKL come from the germline V gene. The CDR3 is 13 amino acids. Trimming took off 4 bases at V and 1 base at J, with 7 bases between the two ends. CDR3 sequence: CASSPGLNYGYTF. For the CDR3, the DNA is TGCGCCAGCAGCCCGGGACTTAACTATGGCTACACCTTC.

Worth noting for this clone: Other DNA sequences in this sample translate to the same CDR3. The rearrangement links TRBV6-1 to TRBJ1-2, with a tentative D call TRBD1 (6 bases). Germline V CDR1 and CDR2: MNHNS, SASEGT. V lost 0 bases and J 5 bases, leaving 10 bases between the germline ends. The CDR3 spans 14 residues. CDR3 bases: TGTGCCAGCAGTGAAGCTGGGGGCGGGTATGGCTACACCTTC. It yields the protein CASSEAGGGYGYTF.

This chain uses TRBV4-1 with TRBJ1-1; D not certain. The CDR3 contains 15 residues. V was pared by 0 bases and J by 1 base, with 9 bases between. Germline V CDR1 and CDR2: MGHRA, YSYEKL. CDR3 amino acids: CASSQDHTANTEAFF. In DNA, the CDR3 is TGCGCCAGCAGCCAAGATCACACAGCGAACACTGAAGCTTTCTTT.

The CDR3 is CASNSGGEYNEQFF. The DNA for the CDR3 is TGCGCCAGTAACAGCGGGGGGGAGTACAATGAGCAGTTCTTC. The gene calls are TRBV4-1 and TRBJ2-1; 10 bases are shared with TRBD2. With V trimmed by 9 bases and J by 4 bases, 6 bases remained unmatched. CDR3 length: 14 residues. Germline assignment: CDR1 MGHRA and CDR2 YSYEKL.

Concerning this clone: The same CDR3 also results from other DNA sequences found in this sample. DNA for the CDR3: TGTGCCAGCAGCCCGACAGGGTTCACTGAAGCTTTCTTT. Its translation is CASSPTGFTEAFF. The gene calls are TRBV12-3 or TRBV12-4 and TRBJ1-1, with 7 nucleotides matching TRBD1. J lost 4 bases, V lost 6 bases, and 5 bases had no gene match. CDR3 length equals 13 residues.

The chain employs TRBV2 and TRBJ1-3; 7 bases are shared with TRBD1. The CDR3 contains 16 residues. The trim removed 3 bases at V and 2 bases at J, leaving 7 bases unmatched. From germline, CDR1 is SNHLY and CDR2 FYNNEI. CDR3 bases: TGTGCCAGCAGTGAGCCCAACAGGGGCACTGGAAACACCATATATTTT. It specifies CASSEPNRGTGNTIYF.

The chain has TRBV5-6 and TRBJ1-2; 9 positions agree with TRBD1. Germline CDR1 and CDR2: SGHDT and YYEEEE. The CDR3 totals 13 residues. The V gene end was trimmed by 7 bases and the J gene end by 8 bases; junction bases not matched to a gene: 9. CDR3 in DNA: TGTGCCAGCCTGCGGGGACAGGGAGAAGGCTACACCTTC. Its translation is CASLRGQGEGYTF. The entire variable domain, with the rest obtained from reference TRBV5-6 and TRBJ1-2, is as follows: DAGVTQSPTHLIKTRGQQVTLRCSPKSGHDTVSWYQQALGQGPQFIFQYYEEEERQRGNFPDRFSGHQFPNYSSELNVNALLLGDSALYLCASLRGQGEGYTFGSGTRLTVV.

V and J are TRBV19 and TRBJ2-2; weak D call: TRBD2 (5 bases). Per germline, CDR1 LNHDA and CDR2 SQIVND (reference sequence). Trimming took off 10 bases at V and 4 bases at J, with 16 bases between the two ends. This CDR3 has 14 amino acids. The CDR3 nucleotides read TGTGCCACCGCCCGCGGGTATAGCACCGGGGAGCTGTTTTTT. Translating gives CATARGYSTGELFF.

This rearrangement joins TRBV5-1 to TRBJ2-7; 10 bases are shared with TRBD1. The CDR3 has 13 residues. After removal of 6 bases from V and 3 bases from J, the junction contained 3 bases not matched to a gene. Germline assignment: CDR1 SGHRS and CDR2 YFSETQ. CDR3 sequence: CASMGQGLYEQYF. The CDR3 DNA reads as TGCGCCAGCATGGGACAGGGGCTCTACGAGCAGTACTTC.

The chain links TRBV10-3 to TRBJ1-2; D is possibly TRBD1 (5 bases). Germline CDR1 and CDR2: ENHRY and SYGVKD. V was clipped by 2 bases and J by 3 bases, with 7 bases between them. The CDR3 runs to 13 residues. The CDR3 region is CAISEGAHYGYTF. The CDR3 DNA follows: TGTGCCATCAGTGAGGGGGCCCACTATGGCTACACCTTC.

The chain joins TRBV5-1 to TRBJ1-3, with TRBD1 matching 7 bases. CDR1 is SGHRS, CDR2 YFSETQ, per germline. CDR3 length: 16 amino acids. The trim removed 3 bases at V and 0 bases at J, leaving 6 bases unmatched. The CDR3 DNA follows: TGCGCCAGCAGCTCGGGACAGCATCTCTCTGGAAACACCATATATTTT. It specifies CASSSGQHLSGNTIYF.

The V gene is TRBV6-5, the J gene TRBJ2-3; 7 bases match TRBD1. With V trimmed by 0 bases and J by 6 bases, 6 bases remained unmatched. Looked up from germline, CDR1 is MNHEY and CDR2 is SVGAGI. The CDR3 sequence is 15 residues long. The chain's CDR3 is CASSYSGTGADTQYF. CDR3 nucleotides: TGTGCCAGCAGTTACTCGGGAACAGGGGCGGATACGCAGTATTTT.

J is TRBJ1-1 and V is TRBV6-5, with 8 bases that match TRBD1. CDR1 and CDR2 from the germline V gene are MNHEY and SVGAGI. The CDR3 extends over 14 amino acids. Trimming at V came to 7 bases and at J to 5 bases, leaving 9 bases not matched to a gene. The CDR3 nucleotides read TGTGCCAGCATCGACTCAGGGGGCAGGACTGAAGCTTTCTTT. It specifies CASIDSGGRTEAFF.

This clone showed up just once. The chain combines TRBV19 with TRBJ2-1; D may be TRBD2 (5 bases). The ends were cut back, 4 bases at V and 7 bases at J, with 17 bases in the middle. CDR1 is LNHDA, CDR2 SQIVND, per germline (reference sequence). The CDR3 is 15 amino acids. CDR3 residues: CASSSTSVYVNEQFF. The CDR3, as DNA: TGTGCCAGTAGTAGCACTAGTGTCTACGTAAATGAGCAGTTCTTC.

The rearrangement links TRBV14 to TRBJ2-2; possible D gene TRBD1, 5 bases. Deletions cut 3 bases from V and 10 bases from J, with 21 bases between. The CDR3 is made up of 16 amino acids. Germline V gene lookup returns CDR1 SGHDN and CDR2 FVKESK. This chain's CDR3 is CASSHARAPVREELFF. CDR3 DNA: TGTGCCAGCAGCCATGCCAGGGCTCCTGTCAGGGAGGAGCTGTTTTTT.

The chain recombines TRBV30 with TRBJ1-1; the match to TRBD1 covers 7 bases. Trimming at V came to 3 bases and at J to 2 bases, leaving 3 bases not matched to a gene. The CDR3 is 13 amino acids. The germline CDR1 and CDR2 sequences are GTSNPN and SVGIG (reference sequence). CDR3 nucleotides: TGTGCCTGGAGCCAAGGGGGCAACACTGAAGCTTTCTTT. It specifies CAWSQGGNTEAFF.

J is TRBJ2-1 and V is TRBV25-1; TRBD1 aligns across 7 bases. CDR1 is MGHDK and CDR2 is SYGVNS in the germline V gene. With 3 bases clipped from V and 5 bases from J, the junction kept 7 bases outside the gene matches. The CDR3 length is 15 residues. This chain's CDR3 is CASSEVTGQNNEQFF. In DNA form, the CDR3 reads TGTGCCAGCAGTGAGGTAACGGGACAGAACAATGAGCAGTTCTTC.